These T cell receptor beta chains were read from a single sample in a study of T cell repertoires in cytomegalovirus infection. TCRdb fed the reads into MiXCR, producing one record per CDR3 protein. The table lists 650,000 to 900,000 distinct CDR3 sequences, over 25% of them singletons. What these receptors recognize is not known. The source material was cultured CD8+ T cells from PBMCs, sampled from culture after CMV antigen stimulation. The receptors were sampled from a human donor in good health (CMV status not recorded). Some clones in this sample may be carry-over from other donors' samples. The CDR3 runs from the conserved cysteine through the conserved F or W. A D gene is named only where the DNA matches it firmly. Clone size is given for some rows only: seen once, a few or many times, or a class if the clone is expanded.

j_call	clone_size	cdr3_length	d_call	v_call	cdr3_nt	cdr3_aa
TRBJ1-1	.	16	.	TRBV12-3/TRBV12-4	TGTGCCAGCAGTTCTGAAGGGGGGGCTTTGCACACTGAAGCTTTCTTT	CASSSEGGALHTEAFF
TRBJ1-5	few	13	.	TRBV7-6	TGTGCCAGCAGCTTAGGGGAGGGTCAGCCCCAGCATTTT	CASSLGEGQPQHF
TRBJ1-1	few	16	.	TRBV7-8	TGTGCCAGCAGCCCGAGGTCGAGGGGTCTAAAGACTGAAGCTTTCTTT	CASSPRSRGLKTEAFF
TRBJ2-3	once	14	TRBD2	TRBV20-1	TGCAGTGCTTTAGCGGGGGGGCCGGGAAATACGCAGTATTTT	CSALAGGPGNTQYF
TRBJ2-1	.	15	.	TRBV11-3	TGTGCCAGCAGCTCCGACGGGACGCTTTACAATGAGCAGTTCTTC	CASSSDGTLYNEQFF
TRBJ1-2	.	13	.	TRBV6-5	TGTGCCAGCAGTTACTCGCTCTTTGGGGGCTACACCTTC	CASSYSLFGGYTF
TRBJ1-4	.	12	.	TRBV15	TGTGCCACCAGCAGGGAGAATGAAAAACTGTTTTTT	CATSRENEKLFF
TRBJ1-1	.	14	.	TRBV20-1	TGCAGTGCTAGAGATAAGATGGGGAACACTGAAGCTTTCTTT	CSARDKMGNTEAFF
TRBJ2-7	.	14	.	TRBV4-1	TGCGCCAGCAGCCAAGAACGCAGTTACTACGAGCAGTACTTC	CASSQERSYYEQYF
TRBJ1-2	.	17	.	TRBV6-2/TRBV6-3	TGTGCCAGCAGTTACTCGAAAGAGAAAGGACAGAACTATGGCTACACCTTC	CASSYSKEKGQNYGYTF
TRBJ1-2	many	15	.	TRBV7-9	TGTGCCAGCAGCTTAGCGCCCGCGGCTATTTATGGCTACACCTTC	CASSLAPAAIYGYTF
TRBJ2-5	few	13	.	TRBV6-5	TGTGCCAGCAGTTACAGGCTAGCGGAGACCCAGTACTTC	CASSYRLAETQYF
TRBJ1-2	many	14	TRBD1	TRBV7-2	TGTGCCAGCAGCTCCGGGACAGCCACCTATGGCTACACCTTC	CASSSGTATYGYTF
TRBJ1-5	.	14	.	TRBV6-5	TGTGCCAGCAGTTACATGGGGGGCCAGGGGCCCCAGCATTTT	CASSYMGGQGPQHF